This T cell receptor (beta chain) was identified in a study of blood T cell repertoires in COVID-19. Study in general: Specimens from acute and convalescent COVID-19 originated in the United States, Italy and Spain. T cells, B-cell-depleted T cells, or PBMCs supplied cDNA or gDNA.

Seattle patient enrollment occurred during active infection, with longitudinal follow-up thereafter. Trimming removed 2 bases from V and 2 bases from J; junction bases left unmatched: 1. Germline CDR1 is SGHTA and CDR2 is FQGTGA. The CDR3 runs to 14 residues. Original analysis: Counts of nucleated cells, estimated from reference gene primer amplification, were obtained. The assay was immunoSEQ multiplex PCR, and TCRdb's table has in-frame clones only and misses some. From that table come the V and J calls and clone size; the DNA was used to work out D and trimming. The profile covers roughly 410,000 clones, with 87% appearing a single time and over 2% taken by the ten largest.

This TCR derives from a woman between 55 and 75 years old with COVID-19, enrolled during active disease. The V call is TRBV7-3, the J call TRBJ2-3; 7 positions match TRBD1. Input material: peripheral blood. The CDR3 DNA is TGTGCCAGCAGCTTAGGGACAGCCACAGATACGCAGTATTTT. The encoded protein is CASSLGTATDTQYF.